The sequence of this T cell receptor (beta chain) was determined in a study of cytomegalovirus exposure and HLA in healthy donors. As for the study in general: Out of about 170 million T cells, an earlier analysis found around 110 million unique TCR beta sequences in total. The early release's HLA-typed donors yielded 78 million or so unique TCRs. Whole-study findings and limits: According to an earlier analysis, most TCR beta V segments yielded productive rearrangements about 90% or about 30% of the time. The authors considered a cluster of highly shared sequence variants likely to be a sequencing artifact.

As to this clone: What it recognizes is unknown.

PCR involved 60 Vbeta and 13 Jbeta primers. Generated by immunoSEQ multiplex PCR, the TCRdb table keeps only in-frame clones and is missing some. The sample has about 130,000 clones; about three quarters are singletons. The germline V gene encodes CDR1 SGHRS and CDR2 YFSETQ. This CDR3 is 15 amino acids long. Trimming removed 4 bases from V and 2 bases from J; junction bases left unmatched: 4. The sequence was obtained from a female donor in good health and CMV-seropositive. Material: PBMCs. The chain combines TRBV5-1 with TRBJ2-1; TRBD2 aligns across 9 bases. The CDR3 nucleotides are TGCGCCAGCAGCATAGCGGGAGAAACCTACAATGAGCAGTTCTTC. Encoded protein: CASSIAGETYNEQFF. Drawing the rest from reference TRBV5-1 and TRBJ2-1, the complete variable domain is KAGVTQTPRYLIKTRGQQVTLSCSPISGHRSVSWYQQTPGQGLQFLFEYFSETQRNKGNFPGRFSGRQFSNSRSEMNVSTLELGDSALYLCASSIAGETYNEQFFGPGTRLTVL.